The 5 T cell receptor beta chains below all came from one sample that was sequenced in a study of technical replicates of blood from a few donors. The method was immunoSEQ multiplex PCR; TCRdb's version includes in-frame clones alone and lacks a portion of them. The table lists tens of thousands of clones, approximately 98% of them singletons, with approximately 0.21% in the top ten. Sequencing was carried out using T cells isolated from PBMCs. The receptors shown here come from a human donor in good health.

The chain recombines TRBV6-6 with TRBJ2-7; 7 bases map to TRBD2. The V gene's germline CDR1 is MNHNY and CDR2 SVGAGI (reference sequence). This CDR3 comprises 14 residues. The trim removed 7 bases at V and 2 bases at J, leaving 8 bases unmatched. In DNA form, the CDR3 reads TGTGCCAGCAACCAAGCGGGAATTACCTACGAGCAGTACTTC. Encoded protein: CASNQAGITYEQYF.

The genes are TRBV5-5 and TRBJ2-2; 7 nucleotides match TRBD1. The CDR3 length is 17 residues. V trimming: 1 base; J trimming: 5 bases; junction bases outside the gene matches: 11. Per the germline V gene, CDR1 is SGHKS and CDR2 is YYEKEE (reference sequence). Here the CDR3 DNA reads TGTGCCAGCAGCTTGCATGATACAGGGGTTCGGACCGGGGAGCTGTTTTTT. It specifies CASSLHDTGVRTGELFF.

The chain links TRBV19 to TRBJ2-7; 7 bases agree with TRBD2. Looked up from germline, CDR1 is LNHDA and CDR2 is SQIVND (reference sequence). The ends lost 3 bases at V and 6 bases at J; junction bases unmatched: 8. This CDR3 region has 14 residues. In DNA form, the CDR3 reads TGTGCCAGTAGTATCGTGTCGGGAGGTTCCGAGCAGTACTTC. It translates to CASSIVSGGSEQYF.

The V call is TRBV6-5, the J call TRBJ1-2, with D unresolved. This CDR3 is built from 15 residues. The germline V gene has CDR1 MNHEY and CDR2 SVGAGI. Trimming shortened V by 2 bases and J by 2 bases, and 12 bases separated the two germline ends. CDR3 DNA: TGTGCCAGCAGTTACAAAGGAGTCGGAAACTATGGCTACACCTTC. Amino acid sequence: CASSYKGVGNYGYTF.

This clone was observed a single time. The chain has TRBV11-3 and TRBJ2-2; TRBD1 matches at 8 bases. Unmatched junction bases numbered 3, after V lost 3 bases and J lost 3 bases. The CDR3 has 15 amino acids. Germline CDR1 is SGHNT and CDR2 is YENEEA. The CDR3 reads CASSLTGVDTGELFF. The CDR3 region has the DNA TGTGCCAGCAGCTTGACAGGGGTCGACACCGGGGAGCTGTTTTTT.